This T cell receptor (beta chain) was documented in a study of OX40 agonist ivuxolimab in advanced cancers. Study background: Melanoma, hepatocellular carcinoma, head and neck or renal cell cancer occurred in dose-escalation patients.

By sample share, this clone is medium-sized. The CDR3 runs 16 residues. Germline lookup yields CDR1 SGHNT and CDR2 YENEEA. With 5 bases removed from V and 4 bases from J, the gap between germline ends came to 17 bases. Only in-frame clones appear in the TCRdb table, and some are missing; sequencing was by immunoSEQ multiplex PCR. The sample consists of 43,000 or so clones, approximately 83% of them appearing once. The V gene is TRBV11-3, the J gene TRBJ2-2, with D tentatively TRBD2 (6 bases). This TCR came from an adult with an advanced solid tumor such as melanoma, head and neck, liver or kidney cancer. The material sequenced was CD4+ or CD8+ T cells sorted from blood, taken in a trial of the OX40 agonist ivuxolimab. The CDR3 sequence: CASSANDWGGTGELFF. DNA of the CDR3: TGTGCCAGCAGCGCCAACGATTGGGGAGGCACCGGGGAGCTGTTTTTT.